This is a list of T cell receptor beta chains from one sample in a study of PD-L1 blockade in urothelial cancer. Measured with immunoSEQ multiplex PCR; TCRdb has only the in-frame clones, and not every one. The table records roughly 51,000 clones, more than 65% of them present only once. Source: PBMCs, taken around atezolizumab (anti-PD-L1) treatment. Receptors were obtained from a man aged 65 to 79 with urothelial cancer. Both conserved end residues are part of each CDR3. A D gene is named only where the DNA matches it firmly. Clone sizes are given selectively: once, few, many, or a class where the clone is expanded.

d_call	cdr3_length	v_call	clone_size	j_call	cdr3_nt	cdr3_aa
.	13	TRBV4-2	.	TRBJ2-7	TGTGCCAGCAGCCTTTCTCCCTCCTACGAGCAGTACTTC	CASSLSPSYEQYF
.	13	TRBV28	.	TRBJ2-5	TGTGCCAGCAGCAGGGACATCCAAGAGACCCAGTACTTC	CASSRDIQETQYF
.	13	TRBV5-4	.	TRBJ1-4	TGTGCCAGCAGCTTAGAAGGGAGAGAAAAACTGTTTTTT	CASSLEGREKLFF
TRBD1	14	TRBV28	.	TRBJ1-5	TGTGCCAGCAATACGGACAGGGGTTATCAGCCCCAGCATTTT	CASNTDRGYQPQHF
.	15	TRBV5-5	.	TRBJ1-1	TGTGCCAGCAGCTTGTTTGGGCCTAGGGGTGAAGGGGCTTTCTTT	CASSLFGPRGEGAFF
TRBD1	14	TRBV28	few	TRBJ2-7	TGTGCCACAAAAAGACAGGGGGGGTCCTACGAGCAGTACTTC	CATKRQGGSYEQYF
.	11	TRBV7-8	.	TRBJ1-2	TGTGCCAGCAGCTCAGGGAGGGTATACACCTTC	CASSSGRVYTF
TRBD2	15	TRBV11-2	.	TRBJ2-7	TGTGCCAGCGGAAATAGCGGGAGCGGGGCCTACGAGCAGTACTTC	CASGNSGSGAYEQYF
TRBD1	14	TRBV11-1	few	TRBJ1-2	TGTGCCAGCAGCCCAGGACAGGGGCTCTATGGCTACACCTTC	CASSPGQGLYGYTF
.	15	TRBV19	.	TRBJ1-2	TGTGCCAGTAGTATAATGGACAGTGCAAGCTATGGCTACACCTTC	CASSIMDSASYGYTF
TRBD2	16	TRBV11-3	.	TRBJ2-5	TGTGCCAGCAGCCGTGGGACTAGCGGGCTACAAGAGACCCAGTACTTC	CASSRGTSGLQETQYF
TRBD1	15	TRBV11-2	.	TRBJ1-1	TGTGCCAGCAGCTCTACCGGACAGGGCGGTACTGAAGCTTTCTTT	CASSSTGQGGTEAFF
TRBD1	15	TRBV5-1	.	TRBJ1-2	TGCGCCAGCAGCTTGGAGTCGGGACAGACCGATGGCTACACCTTC	CASSLESGQTDGYTF
.	15	TRBV5-1	.	TRBJ2-7	TGCGCCAGCAGCTTGGGGGGGGACGGGTCCTACGAGCAGTACTTC	CASSLGGDGSYEQYF
TRBD1	16	TRBV27	.	TRBJ1-1	TGTGCCAGCAGTTTATCAACAGGGGGCCTGAACACTGAAGCTTTCTTT	CASSLSTGGLNTEAFF
TRBD2	14	TRBV30	.	TRBJ2-7	TGTGCCTGGAGTGTGACTAGCGGGATAGTGGAGCAGTACTTC	CAWSVTSGIVEQYF
TRBD1	14	TRBV5-4	.	TRBJ1-1	TGTGCCAGCAGCTTGGGTAGGGGACAGGGGGAAGCTTTCTTT	CASSLGRGQGEAFF
.	12	TRBV7-6	many	TRBJ2-5	TGTGCCAGCAGCTTAGACGGGGAGACCCAGTACTTC	CASSLDGETQYF